The subject of this entry is one T cell receptor (beta chain). This sample was included in a study of cytomegalovirus exposure and HLA in healthy donors. Vbeta (60) and Jbeta (13) primers were used in the PCR. Data came from immunoSEQ multiplex PCR; TCRdb stores just in-frame clones and leaves some out. The sample's table shows roughly 50,000 clones. The germline V gene encodes CDR1 SGDLS and CDR2 YYNGEE. The CDR3 covers 16 residues. Trimming removed 4 bases from V and 2 bases from J; junction bases left unmatched: 5. This TCR came from a woman between 40 and 55 years old in good health and CMV-seronegative. The sample taken for sequencing was PBMCs. This chain links TRBV9 with TRBJ2-3, with TRBD2 matching 12 bases. The CDR3 reads CASSTGLAGPTDTQYF. The CDR3 DNA is TGTGCCAGCAGCACAGGACTAGCGGGACCCACAGATACGCAGTATTTT. The entire variable domain, with the rest obtained from reference TRBV9 and TRBJ2-3, is as follows: DSGVTQTPKHLITATGQRVTLRCSPRSGDLSVYWYQQSLDQGLQFLIQYYNGEERAKGNILERFSAQQFPDLHSELNLSSLELGDSALYFCASSTGLAGPTDTQYFGPGTRLTVL.